This T cell receptor beta chain was identified during a study of cytomegalovirus exposure and HLA in healthy donors. In the PCR, 60 Vbeta and 13 Jbeta primers were used. The data were produced by immunoSEQ multiplex PCR, yet TCRdb's version contains in-frame clones alone and is incomplete. In total, the table holds 150,000 or so clones. The CDR3 sequence is 14 residues long. The J segment lost 10 bases and the V segment lost 6 bases, leaving 8 bases of the junction unmatched. Germline V gene lookup returns CDR1 MGHDK and CDR2 SYGVNS. The chain recombines TRBV25-1 with TRBJ1-4; 10 positions match TRBD1. The sequencing sample was made of PBMCs. This TCR was recovered from a woman aged 50 to 65 in good health and CMV-seronegative. The CDR3: CASRGTGAYLKLFF. CDR3 in DNA: TGTGCCAGCAGGGGGACAGGGGCTTATCTAAAACTGTTTTTT. Full variable domain (outside the CDR3, taken from reference TRBV25-1 and TRBJ1-4): EADIYQTPRYLVIGTGKKITLECSQTMGHDKMYWYQQDPGMELHLIHYSYGVNSTEKGDLSSESTVSRIRTEHFPLTLESARPSHTSQYLCASRGTGAYLKLFFGSGTQLSVL.